The rows below give T cell receptor beta chains drawn from one sample of a study of low-dose radiotherapy and immunotherapy resistance in tumors. Via MiXCR, TCRdb re-called the reads, giving one row per CDR3 protein. The sample carries about 60,000 distinct CDR3 sequences, 20% to 25% recorded once. The sequencing used PBMCs, collected before treatment. Every receptor here comes from a male donor with prostate cancer. Both conserved end residues are part of each CDR3. The order of the fields is CDR3 protein, D gene, J gene, V gene, CDR3 length. A D gene is named only where the DNA matches it firmly.

CDR3: CASSRRAGQGGYEQYF
D: TRBD1
J: TRBJ2-7
V: TRBV5-1
length: 16

CDR3: CASRDSRILNTEAFF
D: -
J: TRBJ1-1
V: TRBV12-3/TRBV12-4
length: 15

CDR3: CASSPGRRANEKLFF
D: -
J: TRBJ1-4
V: TRBV19
length: 15

CDR3: CASSPGRALDTQYF
D: -
J: TRBJ2-3
V: TRBV13
length: 14

CDR3: CASSGGQLNYGYTF
D: TRBD1
J: TRBJ1-2
V: TRBV5-1
length: 14

CDR3: CASSGQGLRNEQFF
D: TRBD1
J: TRBJ2-1
V: TRBV28
length: 14

CDR3: CASSLGLGQGNMAFF
D: TRBD1
J: TRBJ1-1
V: TRBV11-2
length: 15

CDR3: CASRPFGASYEQYF
D: -
J: TRBJ2-7
V: TRBV7-9
length: 14

CDR3: CASSPSRGQGRYGYTF
D: TRBD1
J: TRBJ1-2
V: TRBV27
length: 16

CDR3: CASSEQGASGQPQHF
D: -
J: TRBJ1-5
V: TRBV6-2/TRBV6-3
length: 15

CDR3: CSVEWDGGNQPQHF
D: -
J: TRBJ1-5
V: TRBV29-1
length: 14

CDR3: CASSLAAGYGANVLTF
D: -
J: TRBJ2-6
V: TRBV5-4
length: 16

CDR3: CASSGRAETQYF
D: -
J: TRBJ2-5
V: TRBV5-4
length: 12

CDR3: CASSDTGGNTEAFF
D: -
J: TRBJ1-1
V: TRBV12-3/TRBV12-4
length: 14

CDR3: CASNPPRAFTGELFF
D: -
J: TRBJ2-2
V: TRBV7-8
length: 15

CDR3: CASTVTSGRTEQYF
D: TRBD2
J: TRBJ2-7
V: TRBV19
length: 14

CDR3: CASSQELDSGNTIYF
D: -
J: TRBJ1-3
V: TRBV4-3
length: 15

CDR3: CASSSRRDRAAGGTDTQYF
D: -
J: TRBJ2-3
V: TRBV27
length: 19

CDR3: CASSDKATDTQYF
D: -
J: TRBJ2-3
V: TRBV6-4
length: 13

CDR3: CASSQSGSTDNEQFF
D: -
J: TRBJ2-1
V: TRBV4-2
length: 15

CDR3: CASSSRGALEQYF
D: -
J: TRBJ2-7
V: TRBV27
length: 13

CDR3: CATQAGATNEKLFLF
D: -
J: TRBJ1-4
V: TRBV10-3
length: 15

CDR3: CASSPAGATSGRAYEQYF
D: TRBD2
J: TRBJ2-7
V: TRBV13
length: 18

CDR3: CSARPSGGDYGYTF
D: TRBD1
J: TRBJ1-2
V: TRBV20-1
length: 14

CDR3: CASSLGYEQYF
D: -
J: TRBJ2-7
V: TRBV28
length: 11

CDR3: CASSSSRGSYEQYF
D: -
J: TRBJ2-7
V: TRBV4-1
length: 14

CDR3: CASNPPPRTSNTEAFF
D: -
J: TRBJ1-1
V: TRBV28
length: 16

CDR3: CASSQGGPSLYF
D: -
J: TRBJ2-7
V: TRBV3-1
length: 12

CDR3: CASSLGSGAYNEQFF
D: TRBD2
J: TRBJ2-1
V: TRBV18
length: 15

CDR3: CASSLANYGYTF
D: -
J: TRBJ1-2
V: TRBV18
length: 12

CDR3: CASTYRDSSYEQYF
D: -
J: TRBJ2-7
V: TRBV6-2/TRBV6-3
length: 14

CDR3: CASSTGTGAYEQYF
D: TRBD1
J: TRBJ2-7
V: TRBV12-3/TRBV12-4
length: 14

CDR3: CSARRGAGGARETQYF
D: -
J: TRBJ2-5
V: TRBV20-1
length: 16

CDR3: CASSLAGPGTNYGYTF
D: -
J: TRBJ1-2
V: TRBV5-1
length: 16

CDR3: CASSFGGRDTEAFF
D: -
J: TRBJ1-1
V: TRBV28
length: 14

CDR3: CASSRLGEQYF
D: -
J: TRBJ2-7
V: TRBV6-6
length: 11

CDR3: CASSYSSGTYEQYF
D: -
J: TRBJ2-7
V: TRBV6-5
length: 14

CDR3: CASSLGLKAGELFF
D: -
J: TRBJ2-2
V: TRBV5-1
length: 14

CDR3: CASSVMSQGGAYEQYF
D: -
J: TRBJ2-7
V: TRBV6-2/TRBV6-3
length: 16

CDR3: CASSLFGKANTGELFF
D: -
J: TRBJ2-2
V: TRBV5-8
length: 16

CDR3: CANAKTISGARGDTQYF
D: TRBD2
J: TRBJ2-3
V: TRBV7-9
length: 17

CDR3: CASSEVGSLHF
D: -
J: TRBJ1-6
V: TRBV6-2/TRBV6-3
length: 11

CDR3: CASTLGATNEKLFF
D: -
J: TRBJ1-4
V: TRBV12-3/TRBV12-4
length: 14

CDR3: CSARKTGTVYTDTQYF
D: TRBD1
J: TRBJ2-3
V: TRBV20-1
length: 16

CDR3: CAISFGAGSFGGNTIYF
D: -
J: TRBJ1-3
V: TRBV11-2
length: 17

CDR3: CASRPTTGGQYGYTF
D: TRBD1
J: TRBJ1-2
V: TRBV28
length: 15

CDR3: CASSEDSTGELFF
D: -
J: TRBJ2-2
V: TRBV18
length: 13

CDR3: CASSYRGLDEQYF
D: TRBD1
J: TRBJ2-7
V: TRBV11-2
length: 13

CDR3: CAIRQGATGNTIYF
D: TRBD1
J: TRBJ1-3
V: TRBV10-3
length: 14

CDR3: CSARDAGITSYEQYF
D: -
J: TRBJ2-7
V: TRBV20-1
length: 15

CDR3: CASSPRASYHNEQFF
D: -
J: TRBJ2-1
V: TRBV7-6
length: 15

CDR3: CASTPSGRAYEQYF
D: -
J: TRBJ2-7
V: TRBV12-3/TRBV12-4
length: 14

CDR3: CSAATDVFVTDLKYNEQFF
D: -
J: TRBJ2-1
V: TRBV20-1
length: 19

CDR3: CASSSTSHVVNEQFF
D: -
J: TRBJ2-1
V: TRBV28
length: 15

CDR3: CASSQVGTGTDEQYF
D: TRBD1
J: TRBJ2-7
V: TRBV3-1
length: 15

CDR3: CASSDLPSPRGEQYF
D: -
J: TRBJ2-7
V: TRBV2
length: 15

CDR3: CATQGGGTVNNEQFF
D: -
J: TRBJ2-1
V: TRBV6-6
length: 15

CDR3: CASSVGTGGRETQYF
D: TRBD1
J: TRBJ2-5
V: TRBV28
length: 15

CDR3: CASSIEGQLGYSNQPQHF
D: TRBD1
J: TRBJ1-5
V: TRBV19
length: 18